The 31 T cell receptor beta chains below come from one sample, sequenced in a study of blood T cell repertoires in COVID-19 (dated by TCRdb to the early 2020s). The library was obtained by the immunoSEQ multiplex PCR assay. The table was pulled from immuneACCESS by TCRdb, which kept in-frame rearrangements only. Such tables lose some clones; where checked, under half of the loss comes from unresolved V genes, and the rest has no known cause. Here the sample has under 90,000 clones; nearly 90% occur a single time. Together, the top ten hold 3.4% of the sample. Sequencing was carried out using peripheral blood. The receptors were sampled from a woman in her 50s with COVID-19, enrolled during active disease.

This clone came up a few times. The genes are TRBV27 and TRBJ1-5; unclear D gene. The ends were cut back, 0 bases at V and 1 base at J, with 10 bases in the middle. This CDR3 contains 16 residues. Germline V lookup: CDR1 MNHEY, CDR2 SMNVEV (reference sequence). DNA for the CDR3: TGTGCCAGCAGTTTATCCGGGGTAGTAAGCAATCAGCCCCAGCATTTT. Its protein is CASSLSGVVSNQPQHF.

On this clone: The sample holds other DNA sequences that translate to the same CDR3. The V call is TRBV11-2, the J call TRBJ1-3; D is undetermined. Germline V gene sequence: CDR1 SGHAT, CDR2 FQNNGV. The V and J ends lost 4 bases and 4 bases respectively, with 11 bases between them. This CDR3 has 14 amino acids. The CDR3 loop reads CASSSRLSGNTIYF. DNA for the CDR3: TGTGCCAGCAGCTCGAGGCTTTCCGGAAACACCATATATTTT.

The CDR3 DNA is TGTGCCAGCAGTCGAACTTTACCGGGGGATGATCAGCCCCAGCATTTT. The encoded protein is CASSRTLPGDDQPQHF. V is TRBV6-6 and J is TRBJ1-5; D possibly corresponds to TRBD1 (5 bases). Germline-derived CDR1 and CDR2 are MNHNY and SVGAGI (reference sequence). The CDR3 loop spans 16 amino acids. V was cut by 5 bases and J by 5 bases, with 19 bases left in between.

This chain joins TRBV7-8 and TRBJ2-7; 11 bases match TRBD2. Germline CDR1 reads SGHVS; CDR2 reads FQNEAQ. This CDR3 contains 14 residues. After removal of 5 bases from V and 2 bases from J, the junction contained 2 bases not matched to a gene. CDR3 sequence: CASSRGLAAYEQYF. The CDR3 coding sequence is TGTGCCAGCAGCCGGGGACTAGCGGCCTACGAGCAGTACTTC.

This chain joins TRBV19 and TRBJ2-4; TRBD1 might be the D (5 bases). The CDR3 runs 17 residues. Trimming shortened V by 5 bases and J by 0 bases, and 17 bases separated the two germline ends. The germline CDR1 and CDR2 sequences are LNHDA and SQIVND (reference sequence). CDR3 in amino acids: CASSGDRRTIAKNIQYF. Written as DNA, the CDR3 is TGTGCCAGTAGTGGCGACAGAAGAACAATAGCCAAAAACATTCAGTACTTC. Combining the CDR3 with reference TRBV19 and TRBJ2-4 gives the whole variable domain DGGITQSPKYLFRKEGQNVTLSCEQNLNHDAMYWYRQDPGQGLRLIYYSQIVNDFQKGDIAEGYSVSREKKESFPLTVTSAQKNPTAFYLCASSGDRRTIAKNIQYFGAGTRLSVL.

The CDR3 region has the DNA TGTGCCAGCAGCATCTTAGGAGGTCGAGGCGATACGCAGTATTTT. It specifies CASSILGGRGDTQYF. V usage is TRBV7-2 and J usage is TRBJ2-3; perhaps TRBD2 as D (5 bases). Germline V gene lookup returns CDR1 SGHTA and CDR2 FQGNSA. CDR3 length equals 15 residues. V was pared by 5 bases and J by 6 bases, with 18 bases between.

The J gene is TRBJ1-2, the V gene TRBV29-1; 7 nucleotides agree with TRBD1. The V gene end was trimmed by 6 bases and the J gene end by 1 base; junction bases not matched to a gene: 5. The CDR3 extends over 13 amino acids. Germline CDR1 reads SQVTM; CDR2 reads ANQGSEA. The CDR3 loop is CSVGDRVNYGYTF. The DNA for the CDR3 is TGCAGCGTGGGAGACAGGGTTAACTATGGCTACACCTTC. The whole variable domain, remainder taken from reference TRBV29-1 and TRBJ1-2, is SAVISQKPSRDICQRGTSLTIQCQVDSQVTMMFWYRQQPGQSLTLIATANQGSEATYESGFVIDKFPISRPNLTFSTLTVSNMSPEDSSIYLCSVGDRVNYGYTFGSGTRLTVV.

A remark on this clone: In the same sample, other DNA sequences code for this CDR3. The chain employs TRBV9 and TRBJ2-1; 9 nucleotides line up with TRBD2. This CDR3 comprises 14 residues. Trimming removed 5 bases from V and 5 bases from J; junction bases left unmatched: 5. Germline CDR1 reads SGDLS; CDR2 reads YYNGEE. The CDR3 here is CASRREGRNNEQFF. The DNA of the CDR3 is TGTGCCAGCAGGCGGGAGGGCCGGAACAATGAGCAGTTCTTC.

This clone has only a few counts. The chain carries TRBV5-1 and TRBJ2-7; 7 bases are shared with TRBD1. After removal of 2 bases from V and 5 bases from J, the junction contained 10 bases not matched to a gene. Germline V lookup: CDR1 SGHRS, CDR2 YFSETQ. The CDR3 runs 15 residues. In DNA form, the CDR3 reads TGCGCCAGCAGCTTTCTTACAGGGGTTTTAAACGAGCAGTACTTC. Residues: CASSFLTGVLNEQYF.

The chain joins TRBV5-1 to TRBJ2-3; possibly TRBD1 for D (6 bases). The V gene's germline CDR1 is SGHRS and CDR2 YFSETQ. This CDR3 has 14 residues. V lost 5 bases, J lost 2 bases, and 12 bases lay in between. The CDR3 region is CASSQRTDTDTQYF. The CDR3 DNA reads TGCGCCAGCAGTCAAAGGACAGACACAGATACGCAGTATTTT.

V is TRBV2 and J is TRBJ1-2; TRBD1 aligns across 9 bases. The CDR3 is 15 residues long. V shed 6 bases and J 1 base; nucleotides not matched to a gene: 6. Germline CDR1 reads SNHLY; CDR2 reads FYNNEI. The CDR3 spells CASRTGQGINYGYTF. CDR3 nucleotides: TGTGCCAGCAGGACGGGACAGGGAATTAACTATGGCTACACCTTC.

The CDR3 region has the DNA TGTGCCAGCAGCTATCTGGACAGGGGCTATATGACAGATACGCAGTATTTT. Translating gives CASSYLDRGYMTDTQYF. This chain joins TRBV9 and TRBJ2-3, with 9 bases lining up with TRBD1. V lost 4 bases and J lost 3; bases outside the gene matches: 12. Germline CDR1 and CDR2: SGDLS and YYNGEE. The CDR3 contains 17 residues.

V gene TRBV7-9 combines with J gene TRBJ2-5, with D possibly being TRBD1 (6 bases). The CDR3 length is 16 residues. V was cut by 5 bases and J by 1 base, with 17 bases left in between. Germline V CDR1 and CDR2: SEHNR, FQNEAQ (reference sequence). The CDR3 sequence: CASSPTTRDTQETQYF. The CDR3 coding sequence is TGTGCCAGCAGCCCTACAACCCGGGACACCCAAGAGACCCAGTACTTC.

The rearrangement uses TRBV4-1 and TRBJ2-1, with TRBD2 matching over 12 bases. CDR3 length equals 17 residues. Germline V gene data show CDR1 as MGHRA and CDR2 as YSYEKL. Trimming removed 0 bases from V and 6 bases from J; junction bases left unmatched: 6. CDR3 DNA sequence: TGCGCCAGCAGCCAAGACCTAGGACTAGCGGGAACCAATGAGCAGTTCTTC. Translating gives CASSQDLGLAGTNEQFF.

This sequence joins TRBV5-4 and TRBJ1-1; D remains unclear. The CDR3 runs to 14 residues. CDR1 SGHNT and CDR2 YYREEE come from the germline V gene (reference sequence). Trimming took off 0 bases at V and 7 bases at J, with 13 bases between the two ends. CDR3 DNA: TGTGCCAGCAGCTTGGAACGGGTGTACATTGAAGCTTTCTTT. This encodes CASSLERVYIEAFF.

V and J are TRBV27 and TRBJ1-5; D not certain. Germline assignment: CDR1 MNHEY and CDR2 SMNVEV (reference sequence). The CDR3 has 14 residues. Trimming removed 6 bases at V and 7 bases at J, with 16 bases between. The CDR3 bases are TGTGCCAGCAGATCCACTCCAGGTGGCCAGCCCCAGCATTTT. This sequence encodes CASRSTPGGQPQHF.

This chain uses TRBV7-2 with TRBJ2-7; D not certain. CDR3 length equals 12 residues. Trimming cost V 3 bases and J 2 bases, with 5 bases left between them. The germline V gene has CDR1 SGHTA and CDR2 FQGNSA. CDR3 nucleotides: TGTGCCAGCAGCTTCCCAACCTACGAGCAGTACTTC. Its protein is CASSFPTYEQYF. Using reference TRBV7-2 and TRBJ2-7 for the parts outside the CDR3, the full variable domain is GAGVSQSPSNKVTEKGKDVELRCDPISGHTALYWYRQSLGQGLEFLIYFQGNSAPDKSGLPSDRFSAERTGGSVSTLTIQRTQQEDSAVYLCASSFPTYEQYFGPGTRLTVT.

The chain is built from TRBV27 and TRBJ2-7; D unclear. This CDR3 has 17 residues. Trimming took off 7 bases at V and 4 bases at J, with 26 bases between the two ends. The germline CDR1 and CDR2 sequences are MNHEY and SMNVEV (reference sequence). CDR3 region: CASIARYRRADQYEQYF. As DNA, the CDR3 is TGTGCCAGCATAGCCCGCTATCGCCGCGCCGACCAGTACGAGCAGTACTTC.

The V and J genes are TRBV10-3 and TRBJ2-2; a possible D gene is TRBD2 (6 bases). Trimming stripped 4 bases from V and 5 bases from J, with 14 bases between. Germline values: CDR1 ENHRY, CDR2 SYGVKD. The CDR3 runs 15 residues. CDR3 bases: TGTGCCATCAGTGCCGGCGGGACTCAGACCGGGGAGCTGTTTTTT. It yields the protein CAISAGGTQTGELFF.

V gene TRBV5-1 combines with J gene TRBJ2-1, with TRBD2 as a possible D gene (5 bases). Per the germline V gene, CDR1 is SGHRS and CDR2 is YFSETQ. The germline V and J ends were trimmed by 3 bases and 1 base, with 8 bases remaining between them. This CDR3 contains 14 residues. The CDR3 sequence is CASSYRGSYNEQFF. Here the CDR3 DNA reads TGCGCCAGCAGCTATCGGGGATCCTACAATGAGCAGTTCTTC.

J is TRBJ1-6 and V is TRBV30; D remains unclear. CDR1 is GTSNPN and CDR2 is SVGIG in the germline V gene (reference sequence). The CDR3 totals 14 residues. Trimming removed 1 base at V and 7 bases at J, with 11 bases between. CDR3 coding DNA: TGTGCCTGGAGTGAATGGAGGCAAAATTCACCCCTCCACTTT. This sequence encodes CAWSEWRQNSPLHF.

This clone has a single count. This sequence joins TRBV4-1 and TRBJ2-4, with 9 bases aligning to TRBD2. Per germline, CDR1 MGHRA and CDR2 YSYEKL. V shed 1 base, J shed 6 bases, and the junction held 4 bases outside the gene matches. The CDR3 is made up of 15 amino acids. The DNA for the CDR3 is TGCGCCAGCAGCCAAGCAGCGGGAGGCCGAAACATTCAGTACTTC. Translated: CASSQAAGGRNIQYF.

The rearrangement uses TRBV7-2 and TRBJ2-5; D is possibly TRBD1 (6 bases). The length of the CDR3 is 14 residues. The V gene lost 5 bases and the J gene lost 2 bases, with 12 bases spanning the gap. Germline CDR1 reads SGHTA; CDR2 reads FQGNSA. CDR3 amino acids: CASSQPGQQETQYF. The CDR3 DNA is TGTGCCAGCAGCCAGCCAGGACAGCAAGAGACCCAGTACTTC.

The rearrangement links TRBV4-1 to TRBJ1-3; a possible D gene is TRBD1 (5 bases). V gave up 4 bases and J gave up 0 bases, with 10 bases separating them. This CDR3 contains 15 residues. CDR1 is MGHRA and CDR2 is YSYEKL in the germline V gene. CDR3 sequence (DNA): TGCGCCAGCAGCCCCACAGGAACCTCTGGAAACACCATATATTTT. This translates into CASSPTGTSGNTIYF.

The chain employs TRBV11-3 and TRBJ2-1; 7 nucleotides line up with TRBD1. V dropped 3 bases and J dropped 0; count of bases not matched to a gene: 2. The CDR3 is 15 amino acids. CDR1 and CDR2 from the germline V gene are SGHNT and YENEEA. CDR3 loop: CASSFDRASYNEQFF. Written as DNA, the CDR3 is TGTGCCAGCAGCTTCGACAGGGCCTCCTACAATGAGCAGTTCTTC. Together with reference TRBV11-3 and TRBJ2-1, the CDR3 gives the full variable domain: EAGVVQSPRYKIIEKKQPVAFWCNPISGHNTLYWYLQNLGQGPELLIRYENEEAVDDSQLPKDRFSAERLKGVDSTLKIQPAELGDSAVYLCASSFDRASYNEQFFGPGTRLTVL.

V is TRBV6-1 and J is TRBJ1-3, with no clear D. CDR1 is MNHNS and CDR2 is SASEGT in the germline V gene. The CDR3 has 13 residues. Trimming took 1 base from V and 7 from J, leaving 8 bases between them. The CDR3 sequence: CASSEGVRNTIYF. CDR3 DNA: TGTGCCAGCAGTGAAGGGGTCAGGAACACCATATATTTT.

The chain has TRBV5-6 and TRBJ2-2; D gene uncertain. Trimming took 4 bases from V and 5 from J, leaving 6 bases between them. This CDR3 has 12 residues. CDR1 and CDR2 from the germline V gene are SGHDT and YYEEEE. This CDR3 reads CASSLLTGELFF. CDR3 DNA: TGTGCCAGCAGCCTATTAACCGGGGAGCTGTTTTTT.

The rearrangement uses TRBV19 and TRBJ2-6; D may be TRBD1 (5 bases). Deletions cut 4 bases from V and 2 bases from J, with 12 bases between. This CDR3 has 16 residues. The germline V gene has CDR1 LNHDA and CDR2 SQIVND (reference sequence). CDR3 nucleotides: TGTGCCAGTAGTAAATCCCAAGGGGCTGGGGCCAACGTCCTGACTTTC. Protein product: CASSKSQGAGANVLTF.

V is TRBV19 and J is TRBJ1-5, with 8 bases aligning to TRBD1. The germline gives CDR1 LNHDA, CDR2 SQIVND (reference sequence). This CDR3 has 17 residues. V trimming: 5 bases; J trimming: 3 bases; junction bases outside the gene matches: 12. The CDR3 nucleotides read TGTGCCAGTAGTCAACTTGGACAGGGCCTCCCCAATCAGCCCCAGCATTTT. It is translated as CASSQLGQGLPNQPQHF.

A few counts support this clone. DNA of the CDR3: TGTGCCAGCAGTGTGGGCGTCCTTTGGCCCCAGCATTTT. Its translation: CASSVGVLWPQHF. The gene calls are TRBV2 and TRBJ1-5; D remains unclear. The germline gives CDR1 SNHLY, CDR2 FYNNEI. This CDR3 has 13 amino acids. V lost 4 bases and J 9 bases, leaving 13 bases between the germline ends. The full variable domain, completed using reference TRBV2 and TRBJ1-5, is EPEVTQTPSHQVTQMGQEVILRCVPISNHLYFYWYRQILGQKVEFLVSFYNNEISEKSEIFDDQFSVERPDGSNFTLKIRSTKLEDSAMYFCASSVGVLWPQHFGDGTRLSIL.

V usage is TRBV18 and J usage is TRBJ2-7; TRBD2 matches at 7 bases. V gave up 3 bases and J gave up 3 bases; unmatched junction bases: 14. The CDR3 length is 17 residues. CDR1 is KGHSH, CDR2 LQKENI, per germline. The CDR3 coding sequence is TGTGCCAGCTCACCCCGGGGAAGGAGCGGACTAGGCTACGAGCAGTACTTC. Protein sequence: CASSPRGRSGLGYEQYF.